The T cell receptor (beta chain) described here comes from a study of cytomegalovirus exposure and HLA in healthy donors. Trimming left V 1 base short and J 9 bases short, with 7 bases between. From germline, CDR1 is SGHTA and CDR2 FQGTGA. CDR3 length: 12 residues. PCR employed 60 Vbeta and 13 Jbeta primers. Assay: immunoSEQ multiplex PCR; the TCRdb copy retains only in-frame clones and omits some. The sample has 200,000 or so clones, roughly 81% seen once; the top ten hold approximately 2%. This clonotype was obtained from a woman in her thirties in good health and CMV-seropositive. Source material: PBMCs. This chain uses TRBV7-3 with TRBJ2-1; D is unresolved. The CDR3 here is CASSLNGGEQFF. The CDR3 DNA is TGTGCCAGCAGCTTAAACGGTGGTGAGCAGTTCTTC.